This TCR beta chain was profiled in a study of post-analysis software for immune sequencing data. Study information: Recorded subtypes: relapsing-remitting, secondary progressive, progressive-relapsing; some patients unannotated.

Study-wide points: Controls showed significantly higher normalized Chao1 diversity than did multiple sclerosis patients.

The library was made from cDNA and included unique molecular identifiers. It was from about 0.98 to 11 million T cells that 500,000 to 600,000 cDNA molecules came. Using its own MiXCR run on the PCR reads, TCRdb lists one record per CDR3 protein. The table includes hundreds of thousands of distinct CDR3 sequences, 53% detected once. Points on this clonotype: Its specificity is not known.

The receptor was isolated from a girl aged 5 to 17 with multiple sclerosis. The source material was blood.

The CDR3 coding sequence is TGTGCCAGCAGTTTATCCGGCGGGGGACAGATCTACGAGCAGTACTTC. Translated: CASSLSGGGQIYEQYF. The chain combines TRBV12-3 or TRBV12-4 with TRBJ2-7, with D possibly called TRBD1 or TRBD2 (7 bases each). V was pared by 2 bases and J by 3 bases, with 17 bases between. The CDR3 spans 16 residues.